This T cell receptor (beta chain) was sequenced in a study of cytomegalovirus exposure and HLA in healthy donors. The study, taken as a whole, reports: Accurate prediction of most subjects' HLA-A and HLA-B alleles from TCR beta sequences was reported. Another analysis was done later, and it associated 15,000 or so TCR beta sequences with HLA alleles at 0.05 false discovery rate.

The CDR3 totals 12 residues. V lost 6 bases, J lost 3 bases, and 9 bases lay in between. CDR1 is ENHRY, CDR2 SYGVKD, per germline. As regards this clone: No antigen is known for it.

This PCR relied on a set of 60 Vbeta primers and 13 Jbeta primers. The method was immunoSEQ multiplex PCR; TCRdb's version includes in-frame clones alone and lacks a portion of them. Among approximately 160,000 clones listed, roughly 84% were seen once. Sequenced material: PBMCs. The V gene is TRBV10-3, the J gene TRBJ2-7; D is perhaps TRBD1 (6 bases). This clonotype was sampled from a boy aged 2 to 9 in good health and CMV-seronegative. The CDR3 coding sequence is TGTGCCATCAGCGTGGACAGCTACGAGCAGTACTTC. This encodes CAISVDSYEQYF.